This TCR beta chain was recorded in a study of blood T cells in healthy people across ages. Study-level information: In model experiments, template switching was able to capture about one barcoded beta molecule for every two T cells that were present. Broader study findings: Naive T cell percentage strongly correlated with TCR beta diversity.

With regard to this clonotype: The antigen is undetermined.

Through a sample-barcoded 5' primer and a J-beta primer mix, a second PCR was run for roughly 7 to 11 cycles. There were at least 2.5 million CDR3-containing paired-end reads obtained from each sample. TCRdb used MiXCR to reprocess the 5' RACE reads, holding one entry per CDR3 protein. The sample shows about 1.7 million distinct CDR3 sequences, 28% of them seen only once. In each sample, at least 6 million PBMCs were isolated. The CDR3 length is 14 residues. V was clipped by 2 bases and J by 4 bases, with 8 bases between them. The sample comprised blood. This sequence was found in a young woman in good health. The chain joins TRBV12-3 or TRBV12-4 to TRBJ1-4, with D hard to call. The CDR3 is CASSLRQFNEKLFF. DNA for the CDR3: TGTGCCAGCAGTTTACGGCAGTTTAATGAAAAACTGTTTTTT.